Listed below are T cell receptor beta chains from one sample, sequenced in a study of cytomegalovirus exposure and HLA in healthy donors. Using immunoSEQ multiplex PCR, the repertoire was profiled, and TCRdb retains in-frame clones only, with some absent. The data hold about 160,000 clones, with 65% to 85% observed a single time. The sequencing sample was made of PBMCs. Receptors originate from a man in his 60s in good health and CMV-seronegative. Both conserved end residues are part of each CDR3.

j_gene: TRBJ1-1; v_gene: TRBV4-2; CDR3aa: CASSQDVYRGLRNTEAFF
j_gene: TRBJ2-5; v_gene: TRBV19; CDR3aa: CASSGQTGAAGTQYF
j_gene: TRBJ2-2; v_gene: TRBV6-1; CDR3aa: CASSEGTANTGELFF
j_gene: TRBJ1-2; v_gene: TRBV6-4; CDR3aa: CASRFTPGQGGGGYTF
j_gene: TRBJ1-3; v_gene: TRBV5-1; CDR3aa: CASSLRTGAGNTIYF
j_gene: TRBJ2-3; v_gene: TRBV9; CDR3aa: CASSPPGADTQYF
j_gene: TRBJ2-7; v_gene: TRBV28; CDR3aa: CASSLAVTGNYEQYF
j_gene: TRBJ1-4; v_gene: TRBV18; CDR3aa: CASSPSQGLNEKLFF
j_gene: TRBJ1-2; v_gene: TRBV19; CDR3aa: CASSMTAYGYTF
j_gene: TRBJ2-7; v_gene: TRBV30; CDR3aa: CAWSVAQGVVEQYF
j_gene: TRBJ2-2; v_gene: TRBV7-2; CDR3aa: CASSPAGDSTGELFF
j_gene: TRBJ2-3; v_gene: TRBV11-2; CDR3aa: CASSLGGPDTQYF
j_gene: TRBJ1-1; v_gene: TRBV6-6; CDR3aa: CASSLEYTEAFF
j_gene: TRBJ2-7; v_gene: TRBV5-1; CDR3aa: CASSGFRTGADPSYEQYF
j_gene: TRBJ2-3; v_gene: TRBV27; CDR3aa: CASRYRGMADTQYF
j_gene: .; v_gene: TRBV5-1; CDR3aa: CASSPNPGQGVYEQYF
j_gene: TRBJ2-3; v_gene: TRBV6-1; CDR3aa: CASSVQAGWLDTQYF
j_gene: TRBJ2-2; v_gene: TRBV30; CDR3aa: CAWSVRATGELFF
j_gene: TRBJ2-5; v_gene: TRBV5-5; CDR3aa: CASSLGGTGLGYF
j_gene: TRBJ2-5; v_gene: TRBV28; CDR3aa: CASSFSGSRETQYF
j_gene: TRBJ1-1; v_gene: TRBV25-1; CDR3aa: CASSEQEGTEAFF
j_gene: TRBJ1-1; v_gene: TRBV28; CDR3aa: CASRGVLAEAFF
j_gene: TRBJ2-4; v_gene: TRBV5-1; CDR3aa: CAKSGAKNIQYF
j_gene: TRBJ1-2; v_gene: TRBV6-1; CDR3aa: CASSESGMVSYGYTF
j_gene: TRBJ2-1; v_gene: TRBV7-8; CDR3aa: CASRLTGTEQFF
j_gene: TRBJ1-2; v_gene: TRBV9; CDR3aa: CASSVDNNYGYTF
j_gene: TRBJ1-5; v_gene: TRBV21-1; CDR3aa: CASSERDRLYSNQPQHF
j_gene: TRBJ2-7; v_gene: TRBV11-2; CDR3aa: CASSLGSGGFGEQYF
j_gene: TRBJ2-7; v_gene: TRBV19; CDR3aa: CASSIPQRGAPSEQYF
j_gene: TRBJ1-1; v_gene: TRBV4-3; CDR3aa: CASSPGEGGSETEAFF